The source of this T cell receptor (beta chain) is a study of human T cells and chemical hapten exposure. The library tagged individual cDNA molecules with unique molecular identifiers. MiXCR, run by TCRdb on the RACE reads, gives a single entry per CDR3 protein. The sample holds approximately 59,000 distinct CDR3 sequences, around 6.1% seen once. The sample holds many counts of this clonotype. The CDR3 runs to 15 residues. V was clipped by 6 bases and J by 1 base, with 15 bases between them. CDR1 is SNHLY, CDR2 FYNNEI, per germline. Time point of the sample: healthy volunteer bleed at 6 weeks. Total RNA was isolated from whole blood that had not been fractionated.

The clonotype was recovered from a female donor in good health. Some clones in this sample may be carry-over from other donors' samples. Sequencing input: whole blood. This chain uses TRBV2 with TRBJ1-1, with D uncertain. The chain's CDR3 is CASRRTLEENTEAFF. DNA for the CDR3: TGTGCCAGCAGGCGGACGTTGGAAGAGAACACTGAAGCTTTCTTT.